These 17 T cell receptor beta chains were sequenced from one sample in a study of cytomegalovirus exposure and HLA in healthy donors. The PCR ran on 60 Vbeta and 13 Jbeta primers. Produced via immunoSEQ multiplex PCR; TCRdb's table is partial and in-frame only. Here the sample table reports about 200,000 clones. The sample comprised PBMCs. The receptors stem from a boy between 10 and 17 years old in good health and CMV-seronegative.

The genes are TRBV5-1 and TRBJ2-2; possibly TRBD2 for D (5 bases). Trimming left V 6 bases short and J 6 bases short, with 15 bases between. This CDR3 region has 14 residues. CDR1 is SGHRS and CDR2 is YFSETQ in the germline V gene. CDR3 bases: TGCGCCAGCACCCCGGGATCCGGGCCCGGGGAGCTGTTTTTT. Its protein is CASTPGSGPGELFF.

This rearrangement joins TRBV29-1 to TRBJ2-1, with 10 nucleotides matching TRBD2. The CDR3 is 17 residues long. J was trimmed by 4 bases and V by 0 bases; bases with no gene match: 9. Germline V gene sequence: CDR1 SQVTM, CDR2 ANQGSEA. The CDR3 DNA sequence: TGCAGCGTTGAAGAAGGCCTAGCGGGGGCCCCTTACAATGAGCAGTTCTTC. It codes for CSVEEGLAGAPYNEQFF.

The chain employs TRBV5-6 and TRBJ2-3; no firm D call. CDR1 and CDR2 (germline): SGHDT, YYEEEE. This CDR3 is 17 amino acids long. Between the trimmed V and J ends, which lost 4 bases and 5 bases, there was a span of 23 bases. The CDR3, as DNA: TGTGCCAGCAGCGACCGTCGGATCTCGCAGGTTGTAGATACGCAGTATTTT. Protein: CASSDRRISQVVDTQYF.

V gene TRBV5-1 combines with J gene TRBJ1-2, with no clear D. The germline CDR1 and CDR2 sequences are SGHRS and YFSETQ. Trimming took 4 bases from V and 8 from J, leaving 15 bases between them. The CDR3 has 13 amino acids. Here the CDR3 reads CASSPGGSGGYTF. CDR3 nucleotide sequence: TGCGCCAGCAGCCCCGGAGGGAGCGGAGGCTACACCTTC.

The rearrangement links TRBV11-3 to TRBJ2-3; TRBD2 might be the D (6 bases). Per germline, CDR1 SGHNT and CDR2 YENEEA. CDR3 length: 14 amino acids. V lost 5 bases, J lost 6 bases, and 15 bases lay in between. CDR3 sequence (DNA): TGTGCCAGCAGCCCTACGGGGGTGGAGGATACGCAGTATTTT. Amino acids: CASSPTGVEDTQYF.

V and J are TRBV29-1 and TRBJ1-1; no firm D call. Trimming stripped 4 bases from V and 4 bases from J, with 10 bases between. The V gene's germline CDR1 is SQVTM and CDR2 ANQGSEA. The CDR3 has 12 amino acids. The CDR3 sequence is CSVVPQITEAFF. The CDR3, as DNA: TGCAGCGTTGTTCCGCAGATCACTGAAGCTTTCTTT.

The CDR3, as DNA: TGTGCCAGCAGTTACGGTGGCGGCTACACCTTC. Encoded protein: CASSYGGGYTF. V gene TRBV6-6 combines with J gene TRBJ1-2; no firm D call. CDR3 length equals 11 residues. Germline V CDR1 and CDR2: MNHNY, SVGAGI (reference sequence). Trimming stripped 2 bases from V and 8 bases from J, with 6 bases between.

The rearrangement joins TRBV20-1 to TRBJ1-4, with D possibly TRBD1 on 5 matching bases. CDR1 is DFQATT, CDR2 SNEGSKA, per germline (reference sequence). This CDR3 has 11 amino acids. The chain's CDR3 is CCGAINEKLFF. The CDR3 DNA reads as TGCTGCGGGGCTATTAATGAAAAACTGTTTTTT.

J is TRBJ1-1 and V is TRBV5-1, with 8 positions matching TRBD1. The CDR3 runs 15 residues. Germline V gene data show CDR1 as SGHRS and CDR2 as YFSETQ. After removal of 4 bases from V and 1 base from J, the junction contained 6 bases not matched to a gene. This CDR3 is CASSGRQGKNTEAFF. DNA for the CDR3: TGCGCCAGCAGCGGCCGACAGGGGAAGAACACTGAAGCTTTCTTT.

The rearrangement uses TRBV2 and TRBJ2-5, with 7 positions matching TRBD1. The CDR3 is 14 amino acids. Germline V gives CDR1 SNHLY, CDR2 FYNNEI. V was pared by 7 bases and J by 1 base, with 6 bases of the junction left unmatched. The CDR3 bases are TGTGCCAGCAAGTCGGGGACAGTCCAAGAGACCCAGTACTTC. Its protein product is CASKSGTVQETQYF.

The genes are TRBV4-1 and TRBJ2-2; no firm D call. Trimming cost V 7 bases and J 4 bases, with 13 bases left between them. Germline V gene data show CDR1 as MGHRA and CDR2 as YSYEKL. The CDR3 is 14 residues long. The CDR3 here is CASTIEIATGELFF. CDR3 sequence (DNA): TGCGCCAGCACCATCGAGATCGCCACCGGGGAGCTGTTTTTT.

The V gene is TRBV5-6, the J gene TRBJ1-2; a possible D gene is TRBD1 (5 bases). This CDR3 is 12 amino acids long. V lost 4 bases to trimming and J lost 10 bases, with 14 bases between them. Germline-derived CDR1 and CDR2 are SGHDT and YYEEEE. The CDR3 nucleotides are TGTGCCAGCAGCCTGCTTGGGGGGGTCTACACCTTC. Amino acid sequence: CASSLLGGVYTF.

The chain joins TRBV7-9 to TRBJ1-6, with TRBD1 matching 7 bases. J was trimmed by 0 bases and V by 5 bases; bases with no gene match: 10. Germline assignment: CDR1 SEHNR and CDR2 FQNEAQ (reference sequence). The CDR3 contains 18 residues. The CDR3 loop reads CASSTIGQESSYNSPLHF. In DNA, the CDR3 is TGTGCCAGCAGCACAATCGGACAGGAGAGCTCCTATAATTCACCCCTCCACTTT.

This chain joins TRBV30 and TRBJ2-5; 9 bases align to TRBD1. TRBJ2-7 explains the end of the DNA better; the J call may be wrong. This CDR3 has 12 residues. Germline CDR1 and CDR2: GTSNPN and SVGIG (reference sequence). In DNA form, the CDR3 reads TGTGCCGGAGGACAGGGGATCGACGAGCAGTACTTC. Residues: CAGGQGIDEQYF.

V and J are TRBV4-3 and TRBJ2-1, with 11 bases aligning to TRBD2. V shed 5 bases and J 7 bases; nucleotides not matched to a gene: 10. This CDR3 is 16 amino acids long. Germline-derived CDR1 and CDR2 are LGHNA and YSLEER. The CDR3 DNA reads as TGCGCCAGCAGCACGGGACTAGCGGACCCTAGGAATGAGCAGTTCTTC. It yields the protein CASSTGLADPRNEQFF.

The chain employs TRBV27 and TRBJ2-5; D gene unclear. Trimming removed 3 bases from V and 7 bases from J, with 9 bases in between. The germline V gene encodes CDR1 MNHEY and CDR2 SMNVEV (reference sequence). The CDR3 totals 12 residues. CDR3: CASSLGSGTQYF. The CDR3 DNA reads as TGTGCCAGCAGTTTGGGCAGTGGGACCCAGTACTTC.

CDR3 nucleotide sequence: TGTGCTCCTGAGGCGATCGACAGGGAAAACACTGAAGCTTTCTTT. Its translation is CAPEAIDRENTEAFF. The chain couples TRBV7-8 to TRBJ1-1; 7 bases match TRBD1. Germline V gene lookup returns CDR1 SGHVS and CDR2 FQNEAQ. This CDR3 comprises 15 residues.